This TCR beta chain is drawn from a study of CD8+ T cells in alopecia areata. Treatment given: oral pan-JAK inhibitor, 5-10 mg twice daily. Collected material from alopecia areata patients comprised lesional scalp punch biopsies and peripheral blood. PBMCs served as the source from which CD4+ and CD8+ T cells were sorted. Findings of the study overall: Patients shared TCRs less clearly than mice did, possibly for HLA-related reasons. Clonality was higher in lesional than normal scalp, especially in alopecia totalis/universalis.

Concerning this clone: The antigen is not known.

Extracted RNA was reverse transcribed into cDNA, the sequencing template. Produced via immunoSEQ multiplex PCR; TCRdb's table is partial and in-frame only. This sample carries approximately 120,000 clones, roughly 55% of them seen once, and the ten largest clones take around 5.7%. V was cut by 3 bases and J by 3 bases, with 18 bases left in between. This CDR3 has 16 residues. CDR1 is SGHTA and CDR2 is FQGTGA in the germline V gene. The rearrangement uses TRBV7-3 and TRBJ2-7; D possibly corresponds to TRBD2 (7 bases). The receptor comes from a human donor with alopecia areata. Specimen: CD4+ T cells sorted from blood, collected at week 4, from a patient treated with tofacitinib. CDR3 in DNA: TGTGCCAGCAGCTTCTCGGGGGGCGGCACAAACTACGAGCAGTACTTC. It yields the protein CASSFSGGGTNYEQYF.